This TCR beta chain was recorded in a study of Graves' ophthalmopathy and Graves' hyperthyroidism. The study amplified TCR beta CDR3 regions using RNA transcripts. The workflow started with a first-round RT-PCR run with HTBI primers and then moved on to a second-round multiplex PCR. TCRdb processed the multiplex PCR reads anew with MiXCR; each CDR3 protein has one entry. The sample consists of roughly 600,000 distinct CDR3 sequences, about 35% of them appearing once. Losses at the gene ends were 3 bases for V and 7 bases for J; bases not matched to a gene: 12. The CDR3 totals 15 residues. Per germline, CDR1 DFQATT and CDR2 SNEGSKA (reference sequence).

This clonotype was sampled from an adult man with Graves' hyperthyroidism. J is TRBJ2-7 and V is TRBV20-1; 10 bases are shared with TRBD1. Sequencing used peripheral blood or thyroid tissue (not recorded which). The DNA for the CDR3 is TGCAGTGCTAGGGACCCTCGGGACAGGGGCGATGAGCAGTACTTC. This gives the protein CSARDPRDRGDEQYF.